Listed here are 8 T cell receptor beta chains from one sample, sequenced in a study of identical twins' blood T cells. MiXCR, run by TCRdb on the 5' RACE reads, gives a single entry per CDR3 protein. The sample consists of 350,000 to 400,000 distinct CDR3 sequences, around 30% of them appearing once. Sample: PBMCs. The receptors were sampled from a woman aged 18 to 55 in good health.

The gene calls are TRBV12-3 or TRBV12-4 and TRBJ1-5, with D possibly matching TRBD1 (6 bases). This CDR3 contains 14 residues. Trimming cost V 6 bases and J 4 bases, with 13 bases left between them. The CDR3 loop reads CASSPDRYNQPQHF. The CDR3 DNA reads as TGTGCCAGCAGCCCCGACAGGTATAATCAGCCCCAGCATTTT.

The CDR3 bases are TGCAGCGCTGGGACAGTGGAAGAGACCCAGTACTTC. Its translation: CSAGTVEETQYF. This chain connects TRBV29-1 to TRBJ2-5, with TRBD1 matching 7 bases. J was trimmed by 3 bases and V by 7 bases; bases with no gene match: 5. This CDR3 contains 12 residues. Germline loops: CDR1 SQVTM, CDR2 ANQGSEA. Full variable domain (remainder filled in from reference TRBV29-1 and TRBJ2-5): SAVISQKPSRDICQRGTSLTIQCQVDSQVTMMFWYRQQPGQSLTLIATANQGSEATYESGFVIDKFPISRPNLTFSTLTVSNMSPEDSSIYLCSAGTVEETQYFGPGTRLLVL.

The chain's CDR3 is CASSVGGPPNIQYF. DNA for the CDR3: TGTGCCAGCAGCGTAGGGGGGCCGCCAAACATTCAGTACTTC. The rearrangement links TRBV9 to TRBJ2-4; TRBD1 is a possible D gene (6 bases). Germline CDR1 and CDR2: SGDLS and YYNGEE. The V and J ends lost 0 bases and 6 bases respectively, with 10 bases between them. The CDR3 is 14 amino acids.

This clonotype was seen repeatedly, ten times or more. The chain employs TRBV2 and TRBJ1-4, with D possibly TRBD1 on 5 matching bases. V gave up 5 bases and J gave up 8 bases, with 12 bases separating them. Germline values: CDR1 SNHLY, CDR2 FYNNEI. This CDR3 spans 13 amino acids. The CDR3 protein is CASSKQVGEKLFF. The DNA of the CDR3 is TGTGCCAGCAGTAAACAGGTCGGAGAAAAACTGTTTTTT.

The DNA of the CDR3 is TGTGCCAGCTTCCCTGGACAGTCGAACACTGAAGCTTTCTTT. Its protein is CASFPGQSNTEAFF. The chain combines TRBV18 with TRBJ1-1, with D possibly being TRBD1 (6 bases). Germline loops: CDR1 KGHSH, CDR2 LQKENI. V was clipped by 7 bases and J by 1 base, with 13 bases between them. This CDR3 contains 14 residues. Combining the CDR3 with reference TRBV18 and TRBJ1-1 gives the whole variable domain NAGVMQNPRHLVRRRGQEARLRCSPMKGHSHVYWYRQLPEEGLKFMVYLQKENIIDESGMPKERFSAEFPKEGPSILRIQQVVRGDSAAYFCASFPGQSNTEAFFGQGTRLTVV.

The table lists this clonotype with a few counts. V gene TRBV11-2 combines with J gene TRBJ2-7, with 7 bases fitting TRBD1. CDR1 and CDR2 (germline): SGHAT, FQNNGV. Losses at the gene ends were 4 bases for V and 2 bases for J; bases not matched to a gene: 2. This CDR3 region has 13 residues. CDR3 in amino acids: CASSWDRTYEQYF. The DNA for the CDR3 is TGTGCCAGCAGCTGGGACAGAACCTACGAGCAGTACTTC.

This clonotype has more than one count but fewer than ten. The chain couples TRBV20-1 to TRBJ2-2; TRBD2 matches 7 bases. Per the germline V gene, CDR1 is DFQATT and CDR2 is SNEGSKA (reference sequence). With V trimmed by 3 bases and J by 4 bases, 5 bases remained unmatched. This CDR3 comprises 14 residues. The CDR3 DNA follows: TGCAGTGCTAGGGCCGGGGAGGGCACCGGGGAGCTGTTTTTT. Translated, it gives CSARAGEGTGELFF.

Many counts were recorded for this clonotype. This chain joins TRBV6-6 and TRBJ1-4, with a tentative D call TRBD1 (5 bases). This CDR3 contains 15 residues. V was shortened by 2 bases and J by 10 bases, with 17 bases between the two germline ends. Germline CDR1 reads MNHNY; CDR2 reads SVGAGI (reference sequence). The CDR3 sequence is CASSYRRDVGGKLFF. The CDR3, as DNA: TGTGCCAGCAGTTACCGCCGGGACGTGGGTGGAAAACTGTTTTTT.